This TCR beta chain was captured by sequencing in a study of cytomegalovirus exposure and HLA in healthy donors. Germline assignment: CDR1 MGHRA and CDR2 YSYEKL. The CDR3 has 14 amino acids. Germline trimming cut 4 bases from V and 3 bases from J; bases unmatched to any gene: 2. Primers: 60 Vbeta forward and 13 Jbeta reverse. Libraries were prepared by immunoSEQ multiplex PCR; TCRdb keeps only in-frame clonotypes and omits some of them. The table has 150,000 to 200,000 clones, 84% seen once; the top ten hold around 4.8%. Concerning this clone: Its cognate antigen is unknown.

Study conclusions and caveats: A link between a missense DCLRE1C variant and TCR beta V- and J-gene trimming emerged from a later analysis.

The source material was PBMCs. The chain couples TRBV4-1 to TRBJ1-2; TRBD1 matches 10 bases. The source of this sequence is a girl between 10 and 17 years old in good health and CMV-seropositive. As DNA, the CDR3 is TGCGCCAGCAGCCTAGGGACAGGGGACTATGGCTACACCTTC. As protein: CASSLGTGDYGYTF.